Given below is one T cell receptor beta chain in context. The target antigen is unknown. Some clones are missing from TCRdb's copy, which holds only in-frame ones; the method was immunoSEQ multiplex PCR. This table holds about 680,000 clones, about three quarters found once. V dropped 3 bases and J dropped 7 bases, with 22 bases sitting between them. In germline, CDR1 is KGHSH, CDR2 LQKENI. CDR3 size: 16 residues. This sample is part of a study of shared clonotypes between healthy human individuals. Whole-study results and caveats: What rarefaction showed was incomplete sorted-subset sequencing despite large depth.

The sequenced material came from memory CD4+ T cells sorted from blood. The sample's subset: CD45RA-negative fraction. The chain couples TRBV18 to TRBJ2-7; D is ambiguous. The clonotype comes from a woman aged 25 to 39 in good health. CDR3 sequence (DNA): TGTGCCAGCTCACCCCGATCGGCAACCGATGTTGGAGAGCAGTACTTC. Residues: CASSPRSATDVGEQYF.